This T cell receptor beta chain appears in the sequencing data of a study of blood T cells in healthy people across ages. The CDR3 consists of 11 residues. Germline loops: CDR1 SQVTM, CDR2 ANQGSEA. Alongside a J-beta primer mix, a sample-barcoded 5' primer served in a second PCR lasting roughly 6 to 12 cycles. TCRdb analysed the 5' RACE reads with MiXCR anew, one entry per CDR3 protein. The data hold 650,000 to 1,000,000 distinct CDR3 sequences, with under 40% observed a single time. The sequenced material came from blood. The chain uses TRBV29-1 and TRBJ2-7, with D hard to call. The TCR sequence derives from a man younger than 35 in good health. The CDR3 DNA follows: TGCAGTCATCAGGCCCTCAATGAGCAGTACTTC. Its protein product is CSHQALNEQYF.